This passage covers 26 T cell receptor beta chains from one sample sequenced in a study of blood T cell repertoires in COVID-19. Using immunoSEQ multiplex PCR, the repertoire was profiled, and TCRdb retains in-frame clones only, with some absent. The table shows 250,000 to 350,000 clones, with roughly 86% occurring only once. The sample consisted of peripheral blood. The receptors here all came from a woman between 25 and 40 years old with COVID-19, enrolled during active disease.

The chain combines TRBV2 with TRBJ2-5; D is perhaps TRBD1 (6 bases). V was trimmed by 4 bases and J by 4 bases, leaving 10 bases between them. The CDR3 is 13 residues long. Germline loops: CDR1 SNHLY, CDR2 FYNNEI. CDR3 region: CASSVDSGETQYF. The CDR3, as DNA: TGTGCCAGCAGTGTGGACAGCGGAGAGACCCAGTACTTC.

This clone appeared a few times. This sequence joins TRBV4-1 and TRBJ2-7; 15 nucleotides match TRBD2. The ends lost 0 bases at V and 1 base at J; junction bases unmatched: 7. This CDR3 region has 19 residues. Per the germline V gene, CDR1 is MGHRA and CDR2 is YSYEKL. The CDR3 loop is CASSQDTMGTSGRSYEQYF. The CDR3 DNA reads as TGCGCCAGCAGCCAAGATACCATGGGGACTAGCGGGAGGTCCTACGAGCAGTACTTC.

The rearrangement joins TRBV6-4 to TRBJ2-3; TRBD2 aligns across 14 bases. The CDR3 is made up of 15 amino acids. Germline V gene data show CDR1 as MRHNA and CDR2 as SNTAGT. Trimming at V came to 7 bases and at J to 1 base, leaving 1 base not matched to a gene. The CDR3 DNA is TGTGCCAGCATGGGACTAGCGGGGGGCACAGATACGCAGTATTTT. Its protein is CASMGLAGGTDTQYF.

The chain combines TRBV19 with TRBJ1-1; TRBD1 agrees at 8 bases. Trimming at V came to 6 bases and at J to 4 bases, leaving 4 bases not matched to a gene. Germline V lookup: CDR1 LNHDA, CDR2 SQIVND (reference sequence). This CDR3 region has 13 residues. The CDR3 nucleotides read TGTGCCAGTAGCTACAGGGGGGGCACTGAAGCTTTCTTT. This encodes CASSYRGGTEAFF.

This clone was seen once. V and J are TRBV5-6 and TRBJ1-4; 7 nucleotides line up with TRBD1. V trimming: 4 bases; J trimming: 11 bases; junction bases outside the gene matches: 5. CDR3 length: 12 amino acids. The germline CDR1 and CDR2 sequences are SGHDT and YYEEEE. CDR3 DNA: TGTGCCAGCAGCAGCGACAGGGACAAACTGTTTTTT. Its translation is CASSSDRDKLFF.

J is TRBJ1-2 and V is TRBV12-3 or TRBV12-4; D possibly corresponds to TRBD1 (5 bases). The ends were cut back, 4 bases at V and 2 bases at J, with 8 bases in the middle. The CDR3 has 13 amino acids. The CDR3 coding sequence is TGTGCCAGCAGTTCGTCAGGGAACTATGGCTACACCTTC. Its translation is CASSSSGNYGYTF.

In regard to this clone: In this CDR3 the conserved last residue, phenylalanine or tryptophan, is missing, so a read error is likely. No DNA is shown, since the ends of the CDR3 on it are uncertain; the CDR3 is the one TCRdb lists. The CDR3: CASSRVGGGTPYIL. The chain couples TRBV5-1 to TRBJ1-3; the listed D gene, TRBD1, was not tested against the DNA. Termini included, the CDR3 measures 14 amino acids. Germline CDR1 and CDR2: SGHRS and YFSETQ.

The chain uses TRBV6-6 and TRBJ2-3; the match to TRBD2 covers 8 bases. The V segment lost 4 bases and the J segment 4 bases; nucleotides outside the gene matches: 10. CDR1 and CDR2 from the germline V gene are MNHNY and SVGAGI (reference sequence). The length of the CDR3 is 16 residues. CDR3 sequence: CASSLRISGSPDTQYF. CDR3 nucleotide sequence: TGTGCCAGCAGTTTACGTATAAGCGGGAGTCCAGATACGCAGTATTTT.

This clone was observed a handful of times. The CDR3 DNA reads as TGTGCCAGCAGCCCAGCAGGGACAAACAATGAAAAACTGTTTTTT. Translation: CASSPAGTNNEKLFF. This chain uses TRBV3-1 (or the pseudogene TRBV3-2) with TRBJ1-4; D may be TRBD1 (6 bases). CDR3 length: 15 residues. From germline, CDR1 is LGHDT and CDR2 YNNKEL (reference sequence). Trimming took off 4 bases at V and 5 bases at J, with 14 bases between the two ends.

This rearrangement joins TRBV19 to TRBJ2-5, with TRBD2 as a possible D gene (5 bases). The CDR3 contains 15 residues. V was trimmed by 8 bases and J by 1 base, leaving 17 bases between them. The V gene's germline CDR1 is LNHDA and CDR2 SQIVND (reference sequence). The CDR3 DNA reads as TGTGCCAGTCGAGCTGAGGGTCGGCCCCAAGAGACCCAGTACTTC. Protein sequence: CASRAEGRPQETQYF.

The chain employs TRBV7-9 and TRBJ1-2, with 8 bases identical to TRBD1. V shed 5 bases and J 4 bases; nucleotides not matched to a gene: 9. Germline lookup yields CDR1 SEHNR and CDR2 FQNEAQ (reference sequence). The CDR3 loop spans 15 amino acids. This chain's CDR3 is CASSQPDRAPYGYTF. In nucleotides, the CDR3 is TGTGCCAGCAGCCAACCGGACAGGGCGCCCTATGGCTACACCTTC.

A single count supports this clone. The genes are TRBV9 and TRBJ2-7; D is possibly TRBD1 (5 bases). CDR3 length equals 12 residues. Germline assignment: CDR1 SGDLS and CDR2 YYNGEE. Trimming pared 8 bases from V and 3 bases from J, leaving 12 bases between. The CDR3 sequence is CASSDTSYEQYF. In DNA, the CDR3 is TGTGCCAGTTCGGACACCAGCTACGAGCAGTACTTC.

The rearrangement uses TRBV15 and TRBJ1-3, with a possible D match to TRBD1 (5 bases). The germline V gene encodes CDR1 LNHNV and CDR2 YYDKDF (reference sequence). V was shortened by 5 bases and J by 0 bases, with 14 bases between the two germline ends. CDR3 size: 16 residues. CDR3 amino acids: CATSDQWGLSGNTIYF. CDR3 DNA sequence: TGTGCCACCAGCGACCAGTGGGGCCTCTCTGGAAACACCATATATTTT.

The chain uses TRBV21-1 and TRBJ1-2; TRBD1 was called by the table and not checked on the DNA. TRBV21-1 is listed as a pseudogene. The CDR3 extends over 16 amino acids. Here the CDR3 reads CASSTGRTGGSGGYTF. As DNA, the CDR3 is TGTGCCAGCAGCACAGGGAGGACAGGGGGATCAGGTGGCTACACCTTC.

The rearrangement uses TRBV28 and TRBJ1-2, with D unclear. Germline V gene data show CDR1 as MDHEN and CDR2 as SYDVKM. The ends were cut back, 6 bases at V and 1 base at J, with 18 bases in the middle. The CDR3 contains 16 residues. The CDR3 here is CASSPLREAVNYGYTF. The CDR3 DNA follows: TGTGCCAGCAGCCCCCTTAGGGAGGCCGTTAACTATGGCTACACCTTC.

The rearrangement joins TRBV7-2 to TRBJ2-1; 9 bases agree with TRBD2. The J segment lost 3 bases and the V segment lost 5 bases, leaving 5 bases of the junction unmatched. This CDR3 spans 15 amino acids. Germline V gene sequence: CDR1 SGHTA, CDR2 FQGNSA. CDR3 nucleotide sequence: TGTGCCAGCAGCCCGCTAGCGGGGTTCTACAATGAGCAGTTCTTC. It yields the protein CASSPLAGFYNEQFF.

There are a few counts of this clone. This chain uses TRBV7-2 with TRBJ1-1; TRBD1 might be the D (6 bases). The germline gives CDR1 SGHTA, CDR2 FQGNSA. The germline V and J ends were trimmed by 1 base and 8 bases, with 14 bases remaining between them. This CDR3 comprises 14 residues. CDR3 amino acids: CASSLGGGIFEAFF. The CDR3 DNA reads TGTGCCAGCAGCTTAGGTGGGGGCATCTTCGAAGCTTTCTTT.

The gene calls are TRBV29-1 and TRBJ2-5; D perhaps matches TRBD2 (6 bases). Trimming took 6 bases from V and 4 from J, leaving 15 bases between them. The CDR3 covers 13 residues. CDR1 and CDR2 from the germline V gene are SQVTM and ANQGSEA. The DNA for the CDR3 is TGCAGCGTATCCGGGGCCGGGGGAGAGACCCAGTACTTC. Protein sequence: CSVSGAGGETQYF.

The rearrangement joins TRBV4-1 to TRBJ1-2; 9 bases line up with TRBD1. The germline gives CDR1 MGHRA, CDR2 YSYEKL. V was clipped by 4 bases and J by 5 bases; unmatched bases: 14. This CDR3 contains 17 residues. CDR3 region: CASSPGTGNLGDYGYTF. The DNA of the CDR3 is TGCGCCAGCAGCCCCGGGACAGGGAACCTAGGGGATTATGGCTACACCTTC.

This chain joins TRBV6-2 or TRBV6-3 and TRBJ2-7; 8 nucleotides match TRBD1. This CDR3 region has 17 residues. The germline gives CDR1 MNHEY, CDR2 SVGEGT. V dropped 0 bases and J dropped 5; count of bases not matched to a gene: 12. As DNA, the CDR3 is TGTGCCAGCAGTTACTCGAACCGGGACAGGCACTCAAACGAGCAGTACTTC. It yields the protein CASSYSNRDRHSNEQYF.

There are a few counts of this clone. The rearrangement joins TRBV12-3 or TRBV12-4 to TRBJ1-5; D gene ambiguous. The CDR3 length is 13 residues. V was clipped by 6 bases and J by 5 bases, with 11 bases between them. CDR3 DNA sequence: TGTGCCAGCAGCTCTGGACTGTATCAGCCCCAGCATTTT. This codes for CASSSGLYQPQHF.

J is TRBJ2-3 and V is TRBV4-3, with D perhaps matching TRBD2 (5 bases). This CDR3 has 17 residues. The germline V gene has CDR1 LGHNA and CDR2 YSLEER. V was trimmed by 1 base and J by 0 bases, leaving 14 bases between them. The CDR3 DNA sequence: TGCGCCAGCAGCCAAGGGGTTAGCGAGCTAAGCACAGATACGCAGTATTTT. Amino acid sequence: CASSQGVSELSTDTQYF.

CDR3 DNA: TGTGCCAGTAGTATCATGGGGGCGCGGGAGCAGTACTTC. Translating gives CASSIMGAREQYF. The chain carries TRBV19 and TRBJ2-7, with D possibly matching TRBD1 (6 bases). V lost 3 bases and J lost 7, with 13 bases in between. The CDR3 is made up of 13 amino acids. Germline V CDR1 and CDR2: LNHDA, SQIVND (reference sequence).

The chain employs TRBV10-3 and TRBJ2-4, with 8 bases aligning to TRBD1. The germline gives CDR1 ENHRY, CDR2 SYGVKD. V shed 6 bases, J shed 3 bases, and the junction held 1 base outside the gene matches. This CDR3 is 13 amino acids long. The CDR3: CAIRDRVKNIQYF. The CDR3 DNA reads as TGTGCCATCAGGGACAGGGTCAAAAACATTCAGTACTTC.

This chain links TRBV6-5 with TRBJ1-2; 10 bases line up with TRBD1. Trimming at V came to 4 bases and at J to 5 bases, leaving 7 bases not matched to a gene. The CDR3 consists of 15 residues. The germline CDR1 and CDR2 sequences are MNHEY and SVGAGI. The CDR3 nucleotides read TGTGCCAGCAGTTCGGACAGGGGGGGCCCTTATGGCTACACCTTC. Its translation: CASSSDRGGPYGYTF.

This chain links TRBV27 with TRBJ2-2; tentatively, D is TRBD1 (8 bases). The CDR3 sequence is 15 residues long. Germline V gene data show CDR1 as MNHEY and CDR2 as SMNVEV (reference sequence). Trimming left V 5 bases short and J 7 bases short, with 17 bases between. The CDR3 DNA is TGTGCCAGCAGTCCTGACAGGGGAGGGGGCGGGGAGCTGTTTTTT. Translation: CASSPDRGGGGELFF.